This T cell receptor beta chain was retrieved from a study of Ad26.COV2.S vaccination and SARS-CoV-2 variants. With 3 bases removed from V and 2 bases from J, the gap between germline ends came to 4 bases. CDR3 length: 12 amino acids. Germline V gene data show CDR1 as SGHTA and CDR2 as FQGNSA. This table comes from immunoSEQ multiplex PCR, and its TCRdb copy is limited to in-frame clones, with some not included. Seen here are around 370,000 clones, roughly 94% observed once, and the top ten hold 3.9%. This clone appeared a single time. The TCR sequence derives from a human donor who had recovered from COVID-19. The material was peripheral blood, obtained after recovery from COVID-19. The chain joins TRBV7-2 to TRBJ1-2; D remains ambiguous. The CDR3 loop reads CASSLANYGYTF. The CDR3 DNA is TGTGCCAGCAGCTTGGCCAACTATGGCTACACCTTC.